This T cell receptor (beta chain) was sequenced in a study of response to subunit inactivated influenza vaccine. Ten or more counts support this clonotype. Its antigen remains unidentified. Germline-derived CDR1 and CDR2 are SQVTM and ANQGSEA. CDR3 length equals 12 residues. Trimming stripped 6 bases from V and 2 bases from J, with 11 bases between. Study-wide results and caveats: Each seasonal flu vaccination may recruit only limited new T cells, authors suggested.

TCRdb itself ran the RT-PCR reads through MiXCR, one entry per CDR3 protein. In the table there are more than 700,000 distinct CDR3 sequences, approximately 22% of which are singletons. This sequence originates from a man aged 50 to 60 who received an inactivated influenza vaccine. The source was PBMCs from blood, collected 4 to 6 days after vaccination. This chain joins TRBV29-1 and TRBJ2-7, with D possibly being TRBD1 or TRBD2 (5 bases each). CDR3 protein: CSVRDRAYEQYF. CDR3 sequence (DNA): TGCAGCGTCCGGGACCGAGCCTACGAGCAGTACTTC.